This TCR beta chain was documented in a study of cytomegalovirus exposure and HLA in healthy donors. Primers included in the PCR were 60 Vbeta and 13 Jbeta primers. Profiled with immunoSEQ multiplex PCR; TCRdb holds only in-frame clones, not every one. The top ten clones hold 0.65% to 0.95% of a sample with approximately 160,000 clones, about three quarters of them seen once. The ends were cut back, 3 bases at V and 7 bases at J, with 10 bases in the middle. CDR3 length equals 13 residues. Germline V lookup: CDR1 LNHDA, CDR2 SQIVND (reference sequence). Sequencing was performed on PBMCs. The receptor's source is a female donor in good health and CMV-seronegative. The gene calls are TRBV19 and TRBJ2-4, with D tentatively TRBD2 (6 bases). CDR3: CASSIEGGNIQYF. In nucleotides, the CDR3 is TGTGCCAGTAGTATTGAAGGAGGGAACATTCAGTACTTC. Combining the CDR3 with reference TRBV19 and TRBJ2-4 gives the whole variable domain DGGITQSPKYLFRKEGQNVTLSCEQNLNHDAMYWYRQDPGQGLRLIYYSQIVNDFQKGDIAEGYSVSREKKESFPLTVTSAQKNPTAFYLCASSIEGGNIQYFGAGTRLSVL.